The clone carrying this T cell receptor (beta chain) was counted at least ten times. The antigen remains undetermined. Sample time point: newly diagnosed GD, antithyroid drugs for less than 3 months. PBMC RNA served as the TCR library source. The data originate from a study of regulatory T cells in long-lasting Graves disease. This CDR3 is built from 16 residues. CDR1 and CDR2 from the germline V gene are MGHDK and SYGVNS. V gave up 4 bases and J gave up 3 bases, with 19 bases separating them. Points from the study as a whole: Persistent disease preferred TRBV28, TRBJ1-2 and TRBJ2-5; new disease, TRBV20-1 and TRBJ2-1.

Arm-PCR of CDR3 regions and iRepertoire HTBI primers were used to build TCR beta libraries. TCRdb re-called the multiplex PCR reads with MiXCR, one entry per CDR3 protein. The table has about 530,000 distinct CDR3 sequences, 16% seen once. The data were also submitted as part of a second study, on T cells in Graves' hyperthyroidism and ophthalmopathy. That investigation notes: Ophthalmopathy stood apart from stable hyperthyroidism in a 13 V-J model.

This receptor was identified in a woman aged 35-60 years with Graves disease. The V gene is TRBV25-1, the J gene TRBJ2-7; D might be TRBD1 (6 bases). The sample here was peripheral blood mononuclear cells (PBMCs), taken at new diagnosis, from a patient treated with antithyroid drugs. The CDR3 bases are TGTGCCAGCAGTGCGAAGGACAGCTTGTTATTCTACGAGCAGTACTTC. Translating it yields CASSAKDSLLFYEQYF.